What follows are 20 T cell receptor beta chains derived from one specimen sequenced in a study of cytomegalovirus exposure and HLA in healthy donors. The PCR used 60 Vbeta and 13 Jbeta primers. Data came from immunoSEQ multiplex PCR; TCRdb stores just in-frame clones and leaves some out. The sample lists approximately 100,000 clones, about a tenth occurring once. Input material: PBMCs. The receptor source for this set is a man aged 35-49 years in good health and CMV-seropositive.

Only a few counts were recorded for this clone. This chain links TRBV19 with TRBJ2-3, with 8 bases fitting TRBD1. The germline CDR1 and CDR2 sequences are LNHDA and SQIVND (reference sequence). This CDR3 comprises 18 residues. V lost 4 bases, J lost 2 bases, and 14 bases stayed unmatched. CDR3 nucleotide sequence: TGTGCCAGTAGTAAAGGGGACAGGCCACCAATCAACACAGATACGCAGTATTTT. Its translation: CASSKGDRPPINTDTQYF.

The chain is built from TRBV29-1 and TRBJ1-1; tentatively, D is TRBD1 (6 bases). CDR3 length: 12 amino acids. Trimming left V 6 bases short and J 5 bases short, with 13 bases between. Germline V lookup: CDR1 SQVTM, CDR2 ANQGSEA. CDR3 in DNA: TGCAGCGTCCTACAGGGAGGGACTGAAGCTTTCTTT. Protein sequence: CSVLQGGTEAFF.

This clone was counted between two and nine times. This CDR3 reads CASSLTGTEFNEQFF. The CDR3 nucleotides are TGTGCCAGCAGCTTAACCGGGACAGAATTCAATGAGCAGTTCTTC. The genes are TRBV7-3 and TRBJ2-1, with 7 positions matching TRBD1. Germline lookup yields CDR1 SGHTA and CDR2 FQGTGA. The CDR3 totals 15 residues. V lost 0 bases to trimming and J lost 6 bases; unmatched junction nucleotides: 5.

Only a few counts were recorded for this clone. CDR3 sequence: CASSYVSGRAGELFF. CDR3 coding DNA: TGTGCCAGCAGTTATGTATCCGGGAGGGCCGGGGAGCTGTTTTTT. The chain employs TRBV6-5 and TRBJ2-2; TRBD2 matches at 8 bases. The CDR3 has 15 residues. J gave up 6 bases and V 3 bases, and 6 bases lay outside the gene matches. Germline V gene sequence: CDR1 MNHEY, CDR2 SVGAGI.

The CDR3 DNA is TGTGCCAGCCCTCCTGGGGAGGGTGAGACCCAGTACTTC. It encodes CASPPGEGETQYF. This sequence joins TRBV7-9 and TRBJ2-5, with 7 bases identical to TRBD2. Losses at the gene ends were 8 bases for V and 5 bases for J; bases not matched to a gene: 8. CDR1 is SEHNR and CDR2 is FQNEAQ in the germline V gene (reference sequence). The CDR3 contains 13 residues.

The chain has TRBV5-1 and TRBJ2-7; 7 nucleotides line up with TRBD2. The CDR3 is 15 amino acids. Unmatched junction bases numbered 5, after V lost 0 bases and J lost 2 bases. The germline gives CDR1 SGHRS, CDR2 YFSETQ. The CDR3 is CASSLVVGGTYEQYF. The CDR3 DNA sequence: TGCGCCAGCAGCTTGGTTGTGGGGGGGACCTACGAGCAGTACTTC.

About this clone itself: At one boundary the junction diverges from the germline segment, which might be a read error. The chain employs TRBV30 and TRBJ2-5; D remains unclear. Germline V gives CDR1 GTSNPN, CDR2 SVGIG (reference sequence). The CDR3 extends over 12 amino acids. The CDR3 nucleotides read TGTGCCTGGAGTGACCCAGGAATCCCCTGGGACTTC. Amino acid sequence: CAWSDPGIPWDF.

This clone has more than one count but fewer than ten. The CDR3 DNA reads TGCGCCAGCAGCTGGGACAGCGGCACTGAAGCTTTCTTT. This gives the protein CASSWDSGTEAFF. The chain combines TRBV5-1 with TRBJ1-1; 7 bases map to TRBD1. V gave up 3 bases and J gave up 4 bases; unmatched junction bases: 3. Per the germline V gene, CDR1 is SGHRS and CDR2 is YFSETQ. This CDR3 spans 13 amino acids. Full variable domain (rest looked up from reference TRBV5-1 and TRBJ1-1): KAGVTQTPRYLIKTRGQQVTLSCSPISGHRSVSWYQQTPGQGLQFLFEYFSETQRNKGNFPGRFSGRQFSNSRSEMNVSTLELGDSALYLCASSWDSGTEAFFGQGTRLTVV.

V gene TRBV12-2 combines with J gene TRBJ1-4; TRBD1 reflects the table's D call only, with no check against the DNA. TRBV12-2 is designated a pseudogene. This CDR3 contains 15 residues. CDR3 protein: CASRLALQFNEKLFF. The CDR3 DNA follows: TGTGCAAGTCGCTTAGCGCTACAGTTCAATGAAAAACTGTTTTTT.

J is TRBJ2-2 and V is TRBV6-6, with 7 bases matching TRBD1. CDR1 and CDR2 from the germline V gene are MNHNY and SVGAGI (reference sequence). The CDR3 is made up of 16 amino acids. Trimming at V came to 6 bases and at J to 1 base, leaving 8 bases not matched to a gene. The CDR3 DNA reads TGTGCCAGCAGGTTTCCGGGACAGAAGAACACCGGGGAGCTGTTTTTT. Translated: CASRFPGQKNTGELFF.

This clone appeared a few times. This chain connects TRBV5-1 to TRBJ1-1, with D tentatively TRBD1 (5 bases). Germline CDR1 reads SGHRS; CDR2 reads YFSETQ. V was pared by 3 bases and J by 1 base, with 10 bases between. The length of the CDR3 is 14 residues. The CDR3 region has the DNA TGCGCCAGCAGCTGGATTACAGGGAACACTGAAGCTTTCTTT. Encoded protein: CASSWITGNTEAFF.

This clone has just a few counts. The rearrangement uses TRBV2 and TRBJ2-2, with D possibly being TRBD2 (6 bases). Trimming left V 7 bases short and J 2 bases short, with 17 bases between. The CDR3 is 16 residues long. Germline V gene data show CDR1 as SNHLY and CDR2 as FYNNEI. This CDR3 reads CASNYGTPTNTGELFF. In nucleotides, the CDR3 is TGTGCCAGCAACTACGGGACTCCTACTAACACCGGGGAGCTGTTTTTT.

This chain connects TRBV25-1 to TRBJ2-7; the D gene is possibly TRBD1 (6 bases). The CDR3 covers 18 residues. Germline loops: CDR1 MGHDK, CDR2 SYGVNS. V shed 1 base and J shed 1 base, with 20 bases lying between them. CDR3 protein: CASSELGRQEQRSYEQYF. The CDR3 DNA sequence: TGTGCCAGCAGTGAATTGGGTAGACAGGAGCAGAGATCCTACGAGCAGTACTTC.

The rearrangement uses TRBV11-2 and TRBJ2-1; 8 bases agree with TRBD2. This CDR3 comprises 13 residues. J gave up 7 bases and V 6 bases, and 5 bases lay outside the gene matches. The V gene's germline CDR1 is SGHAT and CDR2 FQNNGV. In DNA form, the CDR3 reads TGTGCCAGCAGGGCGGGAGGAGGAAATGAGCAGTTCTTC. Translated, it gives CASRAGGGNEQFF.

The rearrangement joins TRBV9 to TRBJ2-5; 12 nucleotides agree with TRBD1. Germline-derived CDR1 and CDR2 are SGDLS and YYNGEE. CDR3 length equals 19 residues. V was pared by 2 bases and J by 5 bases, with 16 bases of the junction left unmatched. The CDR3 sequence is CASSVRQAWGQGAVETQYF. In nucleotides, the CDR3 is TGTGCCAGCAGCGTTCGGCAAGCGTGGGGACAGGGGGCTGTTGAGACCCAGTACTTC.

The genes are TRBV19 and TRBJ2-7; maybe TRBD1 (6 bases). Trimming took off 8 bases at V and 2 bases at J, with 10 bases between the two ends. This CDR3 is 12 amino acids long. In germline, CDR1 is LNHDA, CDR2 SQIVND (reference sequence). CDR3 DNA sequence: TGTGCCAGTGGTACAGGGCCCTACGAGCAGTACTTC. It specifies CASGTGPYEQYF.

This clone was counted a few times. An end of the junction does not agree with germline; a read error may underlie this. The rearrangement joins TRBV7-7 to TRBJ2-2; the D gene is possibly TRBD2 (6 bases). There are 13 residues in the CDR3. The germline V gene has CDR1 SSHAT and CDR2 FNYEAQ (reference sequence). CDR3 residues: CASSLELAKELFF. The CDR3 nucleotides are TGTGCTAGCAGCTTAGAACTAGCCAAGGAGCTGTTTTTT.

The sample holds a few counts of this clone. The rearrangement joins TRBV30 to TRBJ2-7, with TRBD1 identical over 7 bases. Germline loops: CDR1 GTSNPN, CDR2 SVGIG (reference sequence). V was pared by 1 base and J by 3 bases, with 9 bases of the junction left unmatched. The length of the CDR3 is 15 residues. CDR3: CAWSGRAGGIYEQYF. CDR3 nucleotide sequence: TGTGCCTGGAGTGGGCGGGCAGGGGGAATCTACGAGCAGTACTTC.

The chain joins TRBV19 to TRBJ1-5, with D perhaps matching TRBD1 (5 bases). The V end was cut by 6 bases, the J end by 0 bases, with 15 bases between. CDR1 is LNHDA, CDR2 SQIVND, per germline (reference sequence). This CDR3 contains 16 residues. CDR3 nucleotide sequence: TGTGCCAGTAGGCCCAGGGCGCTACATAGCAATCAGCCCCAGCATTTT. Translated, it gives CASRPRALHSNQPQHF. Variable domain in full (rest from reference TRBV19 and TRBJ1-5): DGGITQSPKYLFRKEGQNVTLSCEQNLNHDAMYWYRQDPGQGLRLIYYSQIVNDFQKGDIAEGYSVSREKKESFPLTVTSAQKNPTAFYLCASRPRALHSNQPQHFGDGTRLSIL.

This clone was detected only a few times. The genes are TRBV5-1 and TRBJ2-7; 8 bases map to TRBD1. J lost 1 base, V lost 6 bases, and 9 bases had no gene match. This CDR3 region has 15 residues. Germline loops: CDR1 SGHRS, CDR2 YFSETQ. The DNA of the CDR3 is TGCGCCAGCAAAGTGACAGGGGCCAGGTCCTACGAGCAGTACTTC. Amino acids: CASKVTGARSYEQYF. The full variable domain, rest sourced from reference TRBV5-1 and TRBJ2-7, is KAGVTQTPRYLIKTRGQQVTLSCSPISGHRSVSWYQQTPGQGLQFLFEYFSETQRNKGNFPGRFSGRQFSNSRSEMNVSTLELGDSALYLCASKVTGARSYEQYFGPGTRLTVT.